A single sample is the source of the 20 T cell receptor beta chains below, sequenced in a study of T-cell reconstitution after alpha-beta-depleted transplantation in children. Molecular barcoding with unique molecular identifiers was used for the TCRbeta library. One entry per CDR3 protein results from TCRdb running MiXCR on the PCR reads. Of over 550,000 distinct CDR3 sequences detected, roughly a tenth appear once; the ten largest clones hold around 4%. Here the sequenced sample was PBMCs from the stem cell graft donor, taken from the stem cell graft. The receptor set was obtained from a human donor who donated a stem cell graft to a child with acute myeloid leukemia.

This clonotype was seen only a few times. V gene TRBV12-3 or TRBV12-4 combines with J gene TRBJ1-5, with D maybe TRBD1 (6 bases). The germline V and J ends were trimmed by 3 bases and 1 base, with 13 bases remaining between them. The CDR3 length is 16 residues. The CDR3 DNA sequence: TGTGCCAGCAGTTTTACGGGACAAAGAAGCAATCAGCCCCAGCATTTT. As protein: CASSFTGQRSNQPQHF.

The chain recombines TRBV7-9 with TRBJ2-7; tentative D call: TRBD2 (6 bases). CDR3 length equals 14 residues. V lost 6 bases and J 5 bases, leaving 17 bases between the germline ends. Germline V gene lookup returns CDR1 SEHNR and CDR2 FQNEAQ (reference sequence). CDR3 nucleotides: TGTGCCAGCAGGGAGCTCGGCACTAGCAACGAGCAGTACTTC. This sequence encodes CASRELGTSNEQYF.

The chain links TRBV5-6 to TRBJ1-2; no definite D call. The CDR3 is 14 residues long. CDR1 and CDR2 from the germline V gene are SGHDT and YYEEEE. V was clipped by 0 bases and J by 8 bases, with 14 bases between them. CDR3 in DNA: TGTGCCAGCAGCTTGGATGCTGGGGTGGGAGGCTACACCTTC. It yields the protein CASSLDAGVGGYTF.

This clonotype was observed a few times. This chain links TRBV29-1 with TRBJ2-1, with TRBD1 identical over 8 bases. This CDR3 is built from 15 residues. V shed 4 bases, J shed 1 base, and the junction held 6 bases outside the gene matches. The V gene's germline CDR1 is SQVTM and CDR2 ANQGSEA. CDR3 sequence (DNA): TGCAGCGTTGTGGTGGGGACAGGTTCCTACAATGAGCAGTTCTTC. This codes for CSVVVGTGSYNEQFF.

This clonotype has ten or more counts. The chain employs TRBV9 and TRBJ2-4; weak D call: TRBD2 (6 bases). Germline CDR1 SGDLS, CDR2 YYNGEE. This CDR3 spans 17 amino acids. V was pared by 0 bases and J by 7 bases, with 20 bases between. The CDR3: CASSVGPLAQRPNIQYF. The CDR3 coding sequence is TGTGCCAGCAGCGTAGGCCCCCTAGCGCAGCGACCTAACATTCAGTACTTC.

The chain uses TRBV6-1 and TRBJ2-7, with TRBD2 matching 14 bases. J was trimmed by 2 bases and V by 4 bases; bases with no gene match: 7. The CDR3 is made up of 17 amino acids. Germline CDR1 MNHNS, CDR2 SASEGT. Here the CDR3 DNA reads TGTGCCAGCAGTGGCGGGACTAGCGGGAGCGGGGCCTACGAGCAGTACTTC. Its protein is CASSGGTSGSGAYEQYF.

The chain is built from TRBV5-1 and TRBJ2-7; TRBD1 is a possible D gene (6 bases). Looked up from germline, CDR1 is SGHRS and CDR2 is YFSETQ. The V gene lost 4 bases and the J gene lost 3 bases, with 14 bases spanning the gap. The CDR3 is made up of 14 amino acids. The CDR3 sequence is CASSLNGQFYEQYF. The CDR3 DNA is TGCGCCAGCAGCCTTAACGGACAGTTCTACGAGCAGTACTTC.

In this sample, this clonotype turned up many times. The gene calls are TRBV12-3 or TRBV12-4 and TRBJ2-2; D is undetermined. This CDR3 has 12 residues. The germline V and J ends were trimmed by 6 bases and 6 bases, with 8 bases remaining between them. CDR3 nucleotide sequence: TGTGCCAGCAGCCAGACGGCCGGGGAGCTGTTTTTT. Translated, it gives CASSQTAGELFF.

This clonotype was observed at least ten times. As DNA, the CDR3 is TGTGCCAGCAGTTTGGTCCAGGCGGACCAGCCCCAGCATTTT. It translates to CASSLVQADQPQHF. The chain is built from TRBV12-3 or TRBV12-4 and TRBJ1-5; unclear D gene. This CDR3 contains 14 residues. Trimming cost V 3 bases and J 7 bases, with 13 bases left between them.

This clonotype was seen ten or more times. This chain links TRBV27 with TRBJ2-7; 9 bases are a match to TRBD1. The CDR3 is 14 residues long. Germline loops: CDR1 MNHEY, CDR2 SMNVEV (reference sequence). Losses at the gene ends were 5 bases for V and 5 bases for J; bases not matched to a gene: 7. CDR3 amino acids: CASSPGTGLNEQYF. In DNA form, the CDR3 reads TGTGCCAGCAGTCCAGGGACAGGGCTCAACGAGCAGTACTTC.

The rearrangement joins TRBV7-8 to TRBJ2-7; the match to TRBD2 covers 7 bases. The CDR3 has 15 residues. Per germline, CDR1 SGHVS and CDR2 FQNEAQ. Trimming removed 1 base from V and 9 bases from J; junction bases left unmatched: 12. In DNA form, the CDR3 reads TGTGCCAGCAGCTTAGTTAGCGGGCCAGTTAATGGGCAGTACTTC. Protein sequence: CASSLVSGPVNGQYF.

This clonotype was detected many times. The V and J genes are TRBV27 and TRBJ2-2; a possible D gene is TRBD1 (5 bases). CDR3 size: 12 residues. Trimming removed 5 bases from V and 7 bases from J, with 8 bases in between. Germline CDR1 and CDR2: MNHEY and SMNVEV (reference sequence). In nucleotides, the CDR3 is TGTGCCAGCAGTCTAAGGGGCGGGGAGCTGTTTTTT. It encodes CASSLRGGELFF.

This chain joins TRBV10-3 and TRBJ2-7, with 7 bases that match TRBD1. The CDR3 contains 17 residues. With V trimmed by 6 bases and J by 5 bases, 19 bases remained unmatched. CDR1 is ENHRY, CDR2 SYGVKD, per germline. CDR3 coding DNA: TGTGCCATCAGACACTCCGGGACAGAATCTTCCGGCCACGAGCAGTACTTC. Translated: CAIRHSGTESSGHEQYF.

In its sample, this clonotype was seen a few times. This chain connects TRBV7-9 to TRBJ2-7; the D call may be TRBD1 or TRBD2 (5 bases each). V dropped 4 bases and J dropped 6 bases, with 16 bases sitting between them. The CDR3 extends over 14 amino acids. Germline values: CDR1 SEHNR, CDR2 FQNEAQ (reference sequence). The CDR3 region has the DNA TGTGCCAGCAGCTCACCCGCTAATGGGGGCGAGCAGTACTTC. Amino acids: CASSSPANGGEQYF.

With respect to this clonotype: One base away lies a much larger clone, so this may be a sequencing read error. The J gene is TRBJ2-7, the V gene TRBV7-2, with no clear D. The CDR3 consists of 14 residues. Germline values: CDR1 SGHTA, CDR2 FQGNSA. V dropped 7 bases and J dropped 1 base, with 14 bases sitting between them. This CDR3 is CASNPGQGSYEQYF. The CDR3 coding sequence is TGTGCCAGCAACCCAGGTCAAGGGTCCTACGAGCAGTACTTC. Together with reference TRBV7-2 and TRBJ2-7, the CDR3 gives the full variable domain: GAGVSQSPSNKVTEKGKDVELRCDPISGHTALYWYRQSLGQGLEFLIYFQGNSAPDKSGLPSDRFSAERTGGSVSTLTIQRTQQEDSAVYLCASNPGQGSYEQYFGPGTRLTVT.

Regarding this clonotype: At one of its ends the junction is not consistent with the germline gene, which may arise from a read error. This rearrangement joins TRBV6-5 to TRBJ1-5; D remains ambiguous. CDR3 length equals 15 residues. CDR1 and CDR2 from the germline V gene are MNHEY and SVGAGI. This CDR3 reads CDSSYPQVGDQPQHF. As DNA, the CDR3 is TGTGACAGCAGTTACCCGCAGGTAGGCGATCAGCCCCAGCATTTT.

This chain's CDR3 is CASSAGQGPATDTQYF. CDR3 sequence (DNA): TGCGCCAGCAGCGCCGGACAGGGGCCAGCCACAGATACGCAGTATTTT. This chain uses TRBV5-1 with TRBJ2-3, with TRBD1 matching 9 bases. The CDR3 is 16 residues long. V lost 4 bases, J lost 2 bases, and 8 bases stayed unmatched. Germline CDR1 and CDR2: SGHRS and YFSETQ.

This clonotype showed up many times. The chain links TRBV18 to TRBJ2-5, with unresolved D. Trimming cost V 3 bases and J 0 bases, with 2 bases left between them. CDR1 KGHSH and CDR2 LQKENI come from the germline V gene. CDR3 size: 12 residues. The CDR3 coding sequence is TGTGCCAGCTCACCGTACCAAGAGACCCAGTACTTC. Protein sequence: CASSPYQETQYF.

This chain connects TRBV10-3 to TRBJ2-6, with D perhaps matching TRBD2 (5 bases). The CDR3 extends over 17 amino acids. Looked up from germline, CDR1 is ENHRY and CDR2 is SYGVKD. V was trimmed by 0 bases and J by 2 bases, leaving 11 bases between them. The CDR3 loop reads CAISESTGGAGANVLTF. The CDR3 DNA follows: TGTGCCATCAGTGAGTCGACCGGAGGAGCTGGGGCCAACGTCCTGACTTTC.

The gene calls are TRBV19 and TRBJ2-7, with TRBD2 as a possible D gene (6 bases). There are 11 residues in the CDR3. Trimming left V 5 bases short and J 6 bases short, with 8 bases between. Per the germline V gene, CDR1 is LNHDA and CDR2 is SQIVND (reference sequence). The CDR3 DNA is TGTGCCAGTAGTTTCGGGAGCGAGCAGTACTTC. Amino acids: CASSFGSEQYF.